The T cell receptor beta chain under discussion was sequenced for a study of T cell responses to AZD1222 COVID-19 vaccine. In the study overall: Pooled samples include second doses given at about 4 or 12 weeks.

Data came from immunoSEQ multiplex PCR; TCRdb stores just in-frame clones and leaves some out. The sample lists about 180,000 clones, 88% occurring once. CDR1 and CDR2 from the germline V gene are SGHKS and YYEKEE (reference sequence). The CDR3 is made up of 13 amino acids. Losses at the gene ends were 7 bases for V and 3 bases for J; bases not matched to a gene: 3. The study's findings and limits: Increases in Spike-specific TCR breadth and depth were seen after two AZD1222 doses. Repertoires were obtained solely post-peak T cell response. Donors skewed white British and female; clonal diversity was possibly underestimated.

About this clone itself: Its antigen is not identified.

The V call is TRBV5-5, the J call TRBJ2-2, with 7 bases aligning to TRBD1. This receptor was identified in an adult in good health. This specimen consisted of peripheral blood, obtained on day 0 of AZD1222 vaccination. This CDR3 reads CASQGQYTGELFF. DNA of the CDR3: TGTGCCAGCCAGGGACAGTACACCGGGGAGCTGTTTTTT.